Listed below are T cell receptor beta chains from one sample, sequenced in a study of Ad26.COV2.S vaccination and SARS-CoV-2 variants. TCRdb's table, derived via immunoSEQ multiplex PCR, lists solely in-frame clones and lacks some. The sample shows approximately 480,000 clones, approximately 90% of them seen only once. This material consisted of peripheral blood, taken in a trial of Ad26.COV2.S vaccine versus placebo. The receptors stem from a person aged 18-60 years who received the Ad26.COV2.S COVID-19 vaccine or a placebo. CDR3s include the opening cysteine and the closing phenylalanine or tryptophan. A D gene is named only where the DNA matches it firmly. Clone size is stated in some rows and not others, as once, few, many or a class when expanded.

D	J	V	size	DNA	CDR3
NA	TRBJ1-1	TRBV4-2	NA	TGTGCCAGCAGCCAAGATGGCCGAGGCACTGAAGCTTTCTTT	CASSQDGRGTEAFF
NA	TRBJ2-3	TRBV6-6	NA	TGTGCCAGCAGACTGAAGGATACGCAGTATTTT	CASRLKDTQYF
NA	TRBJ2-7	TRBV7-8	NA	TGTGCCAGCAGCGAGACGAGGGCAGGGGCGGGCGAGCAGTACTTC	CASSETRAGAGEQYF
TRBD1	TRBJ1-6	TRBV12-3/TRBV12-4	NA	TGTGCCAGCATGGGACAGGGGGATTCACCCCTCCACTTT	CASMGQGDSPLHF
NA	TRBJ1-2	TRBV6-5	NA	TGTGCCAGTTGGGCAGGGATTGGCTACACCTTC	CASWAGIGYTF
NA	TRBJ2-1	TRBV7-2	NA	TGTGCCAGCAGCTTAACGTTGTCCTACAATGAGCAGTTCTTC	CASSLTLSYNEQFF
NA	TRBJ2-7	TRBV5-4	NA	TGTGCCAGCAGCTTTGATAGCGGCACATACGAGCAGTACTTC	CASSFDSGTYEQYF
TRBD2	TRBJ2-1	TRBV7-9	few	TGTGCCAGCAGCTTAGCCTTTAGCGGGAGGGCAGCCTACAATGAGCAGTTCTTC	CASSLAFSGRAAYNEQFF
NA	TRBJ1-6	TRBV5-4	NA	TGTGCCAGCAGCCCCGGAGTCCCACCCCTCCACTTT	CASSPGVPPLHF
NA	TRBJ2-2	TRBV7-8	NA	TGTGCCAGCAGCTTGGCAGGAAACACCGGGGAGCTGTTTTTT	CASSLAGNTGELFF
NA	TRBJ2-2	TRBV6-4	NA	TGTGCCAGCAGCCTAGAAAGTTCCGGGGAGCTGTTTTTT	CASSLESSGELFF
TRBD2	TRBJ2-3	TRBV18	NA	TGTGCCAGCTCACTGACTATAGCGGGAGCCACAGATACGCAGTATTTT	CASSLTIAGATDTQYF
TRBD1	TRBJ1-2	TRBV13	NA	TGTGCCAGCAGCTTAGCCGGGACAGGGATTAATGGCTACACCTTC	CASSLAGTGINGYTF
NA	TRBJ2-5	TRBV28	NA	TGTGCCAGCCAGGGGGGGATCCAAGAGACCCAGTACTTC	CASQGGIQETQYF
TRBD1	TRBJ2-2	TRBV19	NA	TGTGCCAGTAGTATAAAGGGGACAGGGAGCACCGGGGAGCTGTTTTTT	CASSIKGTGSTGELFF
NA	TRBJ2-7	TRBV10-2	few	TGCGCCAGCACAGGCCGGGACCGTACCTACGAGCAGTACTTC	CASTGRDRTYEQYF
TRBD2	TRBJ2-1	TRBV4-1	NA	TGCGCCAGCAGCCAAGCGGGACTAGTTAGTGAGCAGTTCTTC	CASSQAGLVSEQFF
NA	TRBJ2-7	TRBV7-2	NA	TGTGCCAGCAGCTCCACAGGGTTCTACGAGCAGTACTTC	CASSSTGFYEQYF
NA	TRBJ1-1	TRBV28	NA	TGTGCCAGCAGTCTAGGACGGGCTGAAGCTTTCTTT	CASSLGRAEAFF
NA	TRBJ1-1	TRBV28	NA	TGTGCCAGCAGTTTGAACAGGGAAGCTTTCTTT	CASSLNREAFF
NA	TRBJ2-7	TRBV7-8	few	TGTGCCAGCACCTTTAAGTACGAGCAGTACTTC	CASTFKYEQYF
TRBD1	TRBJ2-1	TRBV10-3	NA	TGTGCCATCAGTGAGGGGACAGGGTGGGGAGATGAGCAGTTCTTC	CAISEGTGWGDEQFF
NA	TRBJ2-3	TRBV7-9	NA	TGTGCCAGCAGCCCACAATTCAAAGGCACAGATACGCAGTATTTT	CASSPQFKGTDTQYF
NA	TRBJ1-2	TRBV6-5	NA	TGTGCCAGCGGGGAAACCTATGGCTACACCTTC	CASGETYGYTF
TRBD2	TRBJ2-3	TRBV4-3	NA	TGCGCCAGAAGCGAGGAGCGGGGGAACACAGATACGCAGTATTTT	CARSEERGNTDTQYF
NA	TRBJ1-1	TRBV4-2	once	TGTGCCAGCAGCCGTTCGTGGGTGAACACTGAAGCTTTCTTT	CASSRSWVNTEAFF
NA	TRBJ1-1	TRBV4-2	NA	TGTGCCAGCAGCCAAGTTGCAGGGAACACTGAAGCTTTCTTT	CASSQVAGNTEAFF
TRBD1	TRBJ2-7	TRBV7-2	NA	TGTGCCAGCAGCTCGCAGGGGGCGGGTTACGAGCAGTACTTC	CASSSQGAGYEQYF
TRBD1	TRBJ2-7	TRBV5-6	NA	TGTGCCAGCAGCTTGAGTTGGACAGGGAATCGGTACTTC	CASSLSWTGNRYF
NA	TRBJ2-3	TRBV4-2	NA	TGTGCCAGCAGCCAAGCCGCGGCGGGACTTACAGATACGCAGTATTTT	CASSQAAAGLTDTQYF
NA	TRBJ1-2	TRBV4-2	NA	TGTGCCAGCAGCCAAGAGGGGGCGAGGGATGGCTACACCTTC	CASSQEGARDGYTF
NA	TRBJ1-2	TRBV27	NA	TGTGCCAGCAGGACCCCATTAGGCGGCTTCTATGGCTACACCTTC	CASRTPLGGFYGYTF
TRBD1	TRBJ1-6	TRBV30	NA	TGTGCCTGGGCGGACAGGGTAGAAGCACCCCTCCACTTT	CAWADRVEAPLHF
TRBD2	TRBJ2-3	TRBV7-2	NA	TGTGCCAGCAGCTTAGCTAGCGGGCATCGCACAGATACGCAGTATTTT	CASSLASGHRTDTQYF
NA	TRBJ1-4	TRBV7-2	NA	TGTGCCAGCAGCCCGCAGTTTGCAACTAATGAAAAACTGTTTTTT	CASSPQFATNEKLFF
NA	TRBJ2-7	TRBV18	NA	TGTGCCAGCTCAGACCTACAGGTCTCCTACGAGCAGTACTTC	CASSDLQVSYEQYF
NA	TRBJ2-7	TRBV20-1	NA	TGCAGTGCTAGTAGAGGGGCTCGGGAGCAGTACTTC	CSASRGAREQYF
NA	TRBJ2-7	TRBV11-2	once	TGTGCCAGCAGCCTCCGGGACATGCCCTACGAGCAGTACTTC	CASSLRDMPYEQYF
NA	TRBJ2-3	TRBV2	NA	TGTGCCAGCAGCAGGACGAGGGCCGGCGTCACAGATACGCAGTATTTT	CASSRTRAGVTDTQYF
NA	TRBJ2-5	TRBV4-2	NA	TGTGCCAGCAGCCAAGTAATGGGGGCAGGGGAGACCCAGTACTTC	CASSQVMGAGETQYF
NA	TRBJ2-3	TRBV2	NA	TGTGCCAGCACCTTCGGGTTGACAGATACGCAGTATTTT	CASTFGLTDTQYF
NA	TRBJ2-3	TRBV28	NA	TGTGCCAGCACTGGGGGCAGGGCCGATGGTAGGGATACGCAGTATTTT	CASTGGRADGRDTQYF
NA	TRBJ2-7	TRBV19	NA	TGTGCCAGCAGGACCCCGGGAACCTACGAGCAGTACTTC	CASRTPGTYEQYF
TRBD1	TRBJ2-7	TRBV28	NA	TGTGCCAGCAGTTTAGCGGGACAGGGAAACTACGAGCAGTACTTC	CASSLAGQGNYEQYF
NA	TRBJ1-2	TRBV5-4	NA	TGTGCCAGCACCAAGACAGGAAGAAACTATGGCTACACCTTC	CASTKTGRNYGYTF
NA	TRBJ1-1	TRBV5-1	NA	TGCGCCAGCAGCTTGGGGGCAGGGAACACTGAAGCTTTCTTT	CASSLGAGNTEAFF
NA	TRBJ2-7	TRBV5-1	NA	TGCGCCAGCCGGCCTGACTCCTACGAGCAGTACTTC	CASRPDSYEQYF
TRBD1	TRBJ1-2	TRBV11-2	NA	TGTGCCAGCAGCTTAGAGGGGACAGGGGGCCGAGGCTACACCTTC	CASSLEGTGGRGYTF
TRBD1	TRBJ2-1	TRBV7-9	NA	TGTGCCAGCAGCTTAAGGGGACAGGCCCCAGAAGGGCAGTTCTTC	CASSLRGQAPEGQFF